The 9 T cell receptor beta chains below all came from one sample that was sequenced in a study of shared clonotypes between healthy human individuals. Repertoires were generated with immunoSEQ multiplex PCR, while TCRdb's copy carries only in-frame clones and drops some. The table has 2 million to 2.5 million clones, roughly 95% seen once. The sequencing input was naive CD4+ T cells sorted from blood. Stated subset: CD45RA+ positively selected. The receptor set was obtained from a young man in good health.

The V gene is TRBV9, the J gene TRBJ2-2; TRBD2 agrees at 8 bases. Germline lookup yields CDR1 SGDLS and CDR2 YYNGEE. Trimming at V came to 3 bases and at J to 5 bases, leaving 9 bases not matched to a gene. The CDR3 has 16 amino acids. CDR3 region: CASSERSGSITGELFF. DNA for the CDR3: TGTGCCAGCAGCGAACGCAGCGGGAGTATTACCGGGGAGCTGTTTTTT.

This chain uses TRBV18 with TRBJ1-2; TRBD1 aligns across 8 bases. The CDR3 is made up of 14 amino acids. The germline gives CDR1 KGHSH, CDR2 LQKENI. Trimming took 4 bases from V and 3 from J; bases not matched to a gene: 4. The CDR3 reads CASSLSGQDYGYTF. As DNA, the CDR3 is TGTGCCAGCTCACTATCGGGACAGGACTATGGCTACACCTTC.

The chain joins TRBV15 to TRBJ1-3; the D is unclear. In germline, CDR1 is LNHNV, CDR2 YYDKDF (reference sequence). CDR3 size: 14 residues. Trimming left V 0 bases short and J 9 bases short, with 12 bases between. The CDR3 loop reads CATSRDLAGVTIYF. The CDR3 nucleotides are TGTGCCACCAGCAGAGATCTTGCCGGGGTCACCATATATTTT.

Concerning this clone itself: The same CDR3 can be traced to other DNA sequences in this sample. The genes are TRBV6-5 and TRBJ2-7; 7 bases are shared with TRBD2. CDR1 MNHEY and CDR2 SVGAGI come from the germline V gene. The CDR3 loop spans 16 amino acids. V trimming: 0 bases; J trimming: 0 bases; junction bases outside the gene matches: 5. The chain's CDR3 is CASSYSGGSLSYEQYF. CDR3 in DNA: TGTGCCAGCAGTTACTCGGGGGGGTCCCTCTCCTACGAGCAGTACTTC.

The gene calls are TRBV7-8 and TRBJ1-5, with 10 bases lining up with TRBD1. The CDR3 loop spans 17 amino acids. V trimming: 5 bases; J trimming: 7 bases; junction bases outside the gene matches: 14. Germline assignment: CDR1 SGHVS and CDR2 FQNEAQ. CDR3: CASSTDGDRGFLQPQHF. The CDR3 bases are TGTGCCAGCAGCACCGATGGGGACAGGGGATTTCTGCAGCCCCAGCATTTT. The full variable domain, in which reference TRBV7-8 and TRBJ1-5 provide the parts outside the CDR3, is GAGVSQSPRYKVAKRGQDVALRCDPISGHVSLFWYQQALGQGPEFLTYFQNEAQLDKSGLPSDRFFAERPEGSVSTLKIQRTQQEDSAVYLCASSTDGDRGFLQPQHFGDGTRLSIL.

The chain carries TRBV4-1 and TRBJ1-1; D gene ambiguous. Trimming took 3 bases from V and 6 from J, leaving 11 bases between them. The CDR3 is 13 residues long. Germline V lookup: CDR1 MGHRA, CDR2 YSYEKL. The CDR3 region is CASSQRVVPEAFF. Here the CDR3 DNA reads TGCGCCAGCAGCCAGCGAGTGGTTCCTGAAGCTTTCTTT.

The chain couples TRBV15 to TRBJ2-2; D perhaps matches TRBD1 (5 bases). CDR1 LNHNV and CDR2 YYDKDF come from the germline V gene (reference sequence). This CDR3 contains 17 residues. The V end was cut by 0 bases, the J end by 2 bases, with 13 bases between. The CDR3 protein is CATSRDLQDVNTGELFF. Here the CDR3 DNA reads TGTGCCACCAGCAGAGATCTACAGGACGTAAACACCGGGGAGCTGTTTTTT.

V gene TRBV6-1 combines with J gene TRBJ2-2; either TRBD1 or TRBD2 may supply D (5 bases each). Germline values: CDR1 MNHNS, CDR2 SASEGT. With 6 bases removed from V and 7 bases from J, the gap between germline ends came to 12 bases. The length of the CDR3 is 13 residues. The CDR3 spells CASRQGRGGELFF. In DNA, the CDR3 is TGTGCCAGCAGGCAGGGACGAGGCGGGGAGCTGTTTTTT.

The V call is TRBV19, the J call TRBJ1-2; unclear D gene. Germline V CDR1 and CDR2: LNHDA, SQIVND (reference sequence). Trimming cost V 0 bases and J 8 bases, with 13 bases left between them. The CDR3 contains 14 residues. The CDR3 DNA reads as TGTGCCAGTAGTATAGACGCGGTGACTTTCGGCTACACCTTC. Translating gives CASSIDAVTFGYTF.